This TCR beta chain was retrieved from a study of CD8 T cells in Susac syndrome. Study conclusions and caveats: An acknowledgment was made by the study that its TCR sequencing and HLA analysis involved relatively few individuals.

As regards this clonotype: Its target is unknown.

Sequencing of TCR beta was performed on blood CD8+ T cells and on blood CD4+ T cells. TEMRA cells were enriched by FACS, and CD4+ and CD8+ T cells were negatively isolated. RNA in amounts of about 0.5 to 1 ug was reverse transcribed with random hexamers. TCRdb itself ran the immunoSEQ multiplex PCR reads through MiXCR, one entry per CDR3 protein. Of about 200,000 distinct CDR3 sequences in the sample, roughly 94% were seen once. This TCR derives from a human donor with multiple sclerosis. The sample was CD4+ T cells from PBMCs.

The CDR3 sequence: CSALSSARAVYNEQFF. The CDR3 nucleotides are TGCAGTGCTCTTTCGTCGGCCAGGGCCGTCTACAATGAGCAGTTCTTC. This chain joins TRBV20-1 and TRBJ2-1; D is possibly TRBD1 (5 bases). V lost 5 bases and J lost 3, with 20 bases in between. Germline V gene sequence: CDR1 DFQATT, CDR2 SNEGSKA (reference sequence). The CDR3 length is 16 residues.